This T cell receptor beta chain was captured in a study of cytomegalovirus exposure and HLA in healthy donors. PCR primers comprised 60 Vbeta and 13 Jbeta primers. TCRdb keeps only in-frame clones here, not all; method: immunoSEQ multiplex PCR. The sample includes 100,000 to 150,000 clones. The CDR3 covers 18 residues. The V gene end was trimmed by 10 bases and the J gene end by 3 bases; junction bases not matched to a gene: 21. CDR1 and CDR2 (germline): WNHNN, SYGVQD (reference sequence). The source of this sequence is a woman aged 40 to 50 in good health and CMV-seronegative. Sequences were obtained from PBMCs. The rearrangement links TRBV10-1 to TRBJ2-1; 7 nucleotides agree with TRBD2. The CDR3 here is CATGEGAGSPFCYNEQFF. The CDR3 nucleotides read TGCGCCACGGGGGAGGGTGCGGGGTCCCCGTTTTGCTACAATGAGCAGTTCTTC.